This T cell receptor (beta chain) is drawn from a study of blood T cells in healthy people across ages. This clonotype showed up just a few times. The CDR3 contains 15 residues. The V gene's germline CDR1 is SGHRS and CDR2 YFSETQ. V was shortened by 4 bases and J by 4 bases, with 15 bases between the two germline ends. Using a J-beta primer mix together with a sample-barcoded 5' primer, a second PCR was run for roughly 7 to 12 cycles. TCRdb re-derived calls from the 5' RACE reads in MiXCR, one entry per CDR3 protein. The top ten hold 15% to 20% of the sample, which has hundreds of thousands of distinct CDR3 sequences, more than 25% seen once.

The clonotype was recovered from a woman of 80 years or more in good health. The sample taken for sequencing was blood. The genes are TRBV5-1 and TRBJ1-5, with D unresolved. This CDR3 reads CASSPTDGKNQPQHF. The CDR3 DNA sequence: TGCGCCAGCAGCCCGACGGACGGGAAAAATCAGCCCCAGCATTTT.